This TCR beta chain was found in a study of shared clonotypes between healthy human individuals. Findings and limits, study-wide: Tissue TCR repertoires likely differ from these blood-only repertoires.

The CDR3 spans 12 residues. Germline V lookup: CDR1 MNHNY, CDR2 SVGAGI (reference sequence). The ends were cut back, 6 bases at V and 9 bases at J, with 12 bases in the middle. This clone was counted once. As yet, its antigen is unknown. Across several immunoSEQ plates, the genomic DNA of each subset was split evenly. TCRdb keeps only in-frame clones here, not all; method: immunoSEQ multiplex PCR. The repertoire holds about 2,500,000 clones, with approximately 92% as singletons. The gene calls are TRBV6-6 and TRBJ2-1; D uncertain. Sequencing input: naive CD4+ T cells sorted from blood. Described subset: CD45RA+ positively selected. This receptor was obtained from a man in his late teens or twenties in good health. In nucleotides, the CDR3 is TGTGCCAGCAGCCATACCCCTCTTGAGCAGTTCTTC. This gives the protein CASSHTPLEQFF.